This T cell receptor (beta chain) was captured in a study of cytomegalovirus exposure and HLA in healthy donors. Vbeta (60) and Jbeta (13) primers were used in the PCR. Here immunoSEQ multiplex PCR was the method, and the copy in TCRdb shows in-frame clones only, minus some. The sample yields 150,000 to 200,000 clones, just over 70% seen once. Deletions cut 3 bases from V and 2 bases from J, with 10 bases between. The CDR3 contains 15 residues. Germline V lookup: CDR1 SGHAT, CDR2 FQNNGV. The chain uses TRBV11-2 and TRBJ1-4; no definite D call. This TCR was recovered from a human donor in good health. Sequenced input: PBMCs. This chain's CDR3 is CASSLSGPTNEKLFF. Here the CDR3 DNA reads TGTGCCAGCAGCTTGAGCGGGCCCACTAATGAAAAACTGTTTTTT.